This record covers a single T cell receptor beta chain. Here immunoSEQ multiplex PCR was the method, and the copy in TCRdb shows in-frame clones only, minus some. The sample yields a few hundred thousand clones, roughly 89% seen once. Deletions cut 0 bases from V and 0 bases from J, with 10 bases between. The CDR3 length is 16 residues. In germline, CDR1 is LGHDT, CDR2 YNNKEL (reference sequence). The data were taken from a study of blood T cell repertoires in COVID-19. V and J are TRBV3-1 (or the pseudogene TRBV3-2) and TRBJ2-3; TRBD2 might be the D (5 bases). Material for sequencing was PBMCs or T cells enriched from blood (not recorded which). The sequence was obtained from a man aged 18 to 29 with acute COVID-19. CDR3 amino acids: CASSQDGGPSTDTQYF. CDR3 nucleotides: TGTGCCAGCAGCCAAGACGGCGGGCCAAGCACAGATACGCAGTATTTT.